The 7 T cell receptor beta chains reported below all come from one sample, sequenced in a study of T cells after yellow fever vaccination. TCRdb fed the 5' RACE reads into MiXCR, producing one record per CDR3 protein. The profile shows roughly 28,000 distinct CDR3 sequences, 4.5% of them singletons. The material sequenced was PBMCs, either bulk or a sorted T-cell subset (CD4+, CD8+, memory, or dextramer-sorted; not recorded which), taken on the day of the yellow fever booster vaccination. The receptors were sampled from a young man who received the YFV17D yellow fever vaccine.

There are many counts of this clonotype. The chain couples TRBV20-1 to TRBJ2-1, with D hard to call. CDR1 DFQATT and CDR2 SNEGSKA come from the germline V gene (reference sequence). This CDR3 comprises 9 residues. The CDR3 nucleotides are TGCAGCCTTGTGGGTGAGCAGTTCTTC. Its protein is CSLVGEQFF.

This clonotype showed up just a few times. The rearrangement uses TRBV7-3 and TRBJ1-2, with D tentatively TRBD1 (5 bases). V lost 5 bases, J lost 8 bases, and 15 bases lay in between. Germline lookup yields CDR1 SGHTA and CDR2 FQGTGA. The length of the CDR3 is 13 residues. The CDR3: CASSLHGGRGYTF. DNA for the CDR3: TGTGCCAGCAGCCTCCATGGGGGTCGGGGCTACACCTTC.

The J gene is TRBJ1-5, the V gene TRBV6-5; TRBD1 aligns across 8 bases. With 6 bases clipped from V and 4 bases from J, the junction kept 11 bases outside the gene matches. CDR3 length: 16 residues. Per germline, CDR1 MNHEY and CDR2 SVGAGI. The DNA for the CDR3 is TGTGCCAGCAGCCGCACGGTGCAGGGGGCAAATCAGCCCCAGCATTTT. It specifies CASSRTVQGANQPQHF.

This clonotype has a count of ten or more. The genes are TRBV7-2 and TRBJ2-2, with 8 positions matching TRBD2. Germline V CDR1 and CDR2: SGHTA, FQGNSA. This CDR3 spans 16 amino acids. Trimming took 5 bases from V and 7 from J; bases not matched to a gene: 12. The CDR3 loop reads CASSPRLALIGGELFF. The CDR3 coding sequence is TGTGCCAGCAGCCCAAGACTAGCGCTCATTGGCGGGGAGCTGTTTTTT.

This clonotype occurred many times. The rearrangement joins TRBV29-1 to TRBJ1-2; no definite D call. The CDR3 is 8 residues long. CDR1 SQVTM and CDR2 ANQGSEA come from the germline V gene. V was clipped by 5 bases and J by 6 bases, with 1 base between them. CDR3 coding DNA: TGCAGCGTTAATGGCTACACCTTC. Translating it yields CSVNGYTF.

The rearrangement uses TRBV18 and TRBJ2-3; the D gene is possibly TRBD2 (5 bases). V shed 3 bases and J shed 3 bases, with 13 bases lying between them. The CDR3 extends over 15 amino acids. CDR1 KGHSH and CDR2 LQKENI come from the germline V gene. CDR3 coding DNA: TGTGCCAGCTCACCTTTGGGAGCCCAAACAGATACGCAGTATTTT. It translates to CASSPLGAQTDTQYF.

This clonotype was counted many times. CDR3 sequence reads: CSAWDRGTSYTF. DNA for the CDR3: TGCAGTGCCTGGGACAGGGGAACGAGCTACACCTTC. The chain uses TRBV20-1 and TRBJ1-2; 10 positions match TRBD1. J lost 9 bases, V lost 6 bases, and 7 bases had no gene match. This CDR3 is 12 amino acids long. In germline, CDR1 is DFQATT, CDR2 SNEGSKA (reference sequence).